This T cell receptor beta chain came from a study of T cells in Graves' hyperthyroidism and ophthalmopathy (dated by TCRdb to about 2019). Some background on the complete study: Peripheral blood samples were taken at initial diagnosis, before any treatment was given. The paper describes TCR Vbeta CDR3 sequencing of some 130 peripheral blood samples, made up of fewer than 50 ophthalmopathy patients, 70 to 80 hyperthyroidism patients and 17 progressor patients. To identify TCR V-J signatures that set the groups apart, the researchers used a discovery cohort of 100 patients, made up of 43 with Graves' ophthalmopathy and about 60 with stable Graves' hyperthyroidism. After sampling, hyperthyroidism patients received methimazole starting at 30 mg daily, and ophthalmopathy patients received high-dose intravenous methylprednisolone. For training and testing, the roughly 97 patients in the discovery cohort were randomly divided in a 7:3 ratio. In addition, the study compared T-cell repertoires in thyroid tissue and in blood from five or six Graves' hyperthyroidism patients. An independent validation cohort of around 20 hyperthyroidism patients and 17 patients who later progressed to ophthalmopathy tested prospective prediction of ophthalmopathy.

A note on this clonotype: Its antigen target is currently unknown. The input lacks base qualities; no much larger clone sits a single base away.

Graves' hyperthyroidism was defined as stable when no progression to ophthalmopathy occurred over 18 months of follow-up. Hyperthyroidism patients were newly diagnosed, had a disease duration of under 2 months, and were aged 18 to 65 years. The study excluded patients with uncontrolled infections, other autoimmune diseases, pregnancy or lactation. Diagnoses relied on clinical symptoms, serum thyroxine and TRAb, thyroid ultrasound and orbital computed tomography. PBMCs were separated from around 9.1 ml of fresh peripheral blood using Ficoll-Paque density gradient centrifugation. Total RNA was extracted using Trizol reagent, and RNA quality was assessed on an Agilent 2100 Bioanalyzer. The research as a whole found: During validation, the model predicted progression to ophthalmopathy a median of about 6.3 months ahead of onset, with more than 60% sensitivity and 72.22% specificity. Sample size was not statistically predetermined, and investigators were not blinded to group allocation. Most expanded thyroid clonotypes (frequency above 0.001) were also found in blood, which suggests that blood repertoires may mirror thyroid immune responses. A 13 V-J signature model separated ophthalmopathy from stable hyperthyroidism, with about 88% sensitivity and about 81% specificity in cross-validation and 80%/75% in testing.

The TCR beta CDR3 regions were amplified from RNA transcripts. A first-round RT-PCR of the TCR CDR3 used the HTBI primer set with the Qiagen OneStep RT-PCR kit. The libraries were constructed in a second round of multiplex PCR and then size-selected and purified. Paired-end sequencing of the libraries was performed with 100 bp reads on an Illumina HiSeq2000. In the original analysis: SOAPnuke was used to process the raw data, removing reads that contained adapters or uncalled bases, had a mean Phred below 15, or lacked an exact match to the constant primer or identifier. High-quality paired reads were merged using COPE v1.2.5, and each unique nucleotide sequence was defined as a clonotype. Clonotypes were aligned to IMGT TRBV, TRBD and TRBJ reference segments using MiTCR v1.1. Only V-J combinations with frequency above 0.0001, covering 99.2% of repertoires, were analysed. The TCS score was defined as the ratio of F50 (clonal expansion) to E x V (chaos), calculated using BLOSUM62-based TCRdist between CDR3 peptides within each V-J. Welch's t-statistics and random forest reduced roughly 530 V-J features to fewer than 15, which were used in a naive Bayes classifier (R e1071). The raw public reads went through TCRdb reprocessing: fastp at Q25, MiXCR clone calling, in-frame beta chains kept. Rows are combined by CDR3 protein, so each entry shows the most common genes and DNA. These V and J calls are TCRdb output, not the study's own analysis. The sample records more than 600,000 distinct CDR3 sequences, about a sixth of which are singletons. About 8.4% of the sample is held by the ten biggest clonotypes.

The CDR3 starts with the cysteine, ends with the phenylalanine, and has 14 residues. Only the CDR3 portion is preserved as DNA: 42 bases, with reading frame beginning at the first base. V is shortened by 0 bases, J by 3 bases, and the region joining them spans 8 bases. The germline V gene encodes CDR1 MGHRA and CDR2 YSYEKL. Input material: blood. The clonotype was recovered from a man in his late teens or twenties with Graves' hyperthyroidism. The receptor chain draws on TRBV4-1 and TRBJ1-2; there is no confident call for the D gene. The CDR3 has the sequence CASSQESSYYGYTF. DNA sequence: TGCGCCAGCAGCCAAGAATCAAGCTACTATGGCTACACCTTC.